This TCR beta chain came from a study of blood T cell repertoires in COVID-19. The wider study: Researchers got acute and convalescent COVID-19 samples from the United States, Italy and Spain. T cells, B-cell-depleted T cells, or PBMCs provided the cDNA or gDNA that served as material.

Source study methods: Reference gene primers were amplified, and this amplification served to estimate nucleated cell counts. The data were produced by immunoSEQ multiplex PCR, yet TCRdb's version contains in-frame clones alone and is incomplete. D and trimming come from the DNA, and the V and J calls and clone size come from that table. Of tens of thousands of clones listed, 55% to 70% are singletons. CDR3 length: 12 residues. The germline V and J ends were trimmed by 8 bases and 5 bases, with 9 bases remaining between them. Germline CDR1 MNHNY, CDR2 SVGAGI (reference sequence). The origin of this receptor is a woman in her 70s with acute or convalescent COVID-19. The chain joins TRBV6-6 to TRBJ2-2; D is ambiguous. The sequencing sample was made of peripheral blood. The CDR3 is CASSLITGELFF. The CDR3 region has the DNA TGTGCCAGCTCTCTTATTACCGGGGAGCTGTTTTTT.